What follows are 16 T cell receptor beta chains derived from one specimen sequenced in a study of cytomegalovirus exposure and HLA in healthy donors. PCR involved 60 Vbeta and 13 Jbeta primers. TCRdb's copy holds only in-frame clones and misses some; the assay was immunoSEQ multiplex PCR. The data show 150,000 to 200,000 clones, 65% to 90% seen once. The specimen sequenced was PBMCs. All receptors come from a woman aged 50 to 65 in good health and CMV-seronegative.

The chain is built from TRBV11-2 and TRBJ2-1, with 8 bases lining up with TRBD2. Looked up from germline, CDR1 is SGHAT and CDR2 is FQNNGV. The CDR3 is made up of 18 amino acids. The trim removed 0 bases at V and 10 bases at J, leaving 17 bases unmatched. CDR3 sequence reads: CASSLDRWAAGARGEQFF. The CDR3 bases are TGTGCCAGCAGCTTAGATAGATGGGCAGCGGGAGCACGGGGGGAGCAGTTCTTC.

As concerns this clone: One end of the junction varies from germline; a read error may be responsible. The J gene is TRBJ1-1, the V gene TRBV7-9; D perhaps matches TRBD1 (5 bases). The CDR3 consists of 17 residues. Per the germline V gene, CDR1 is SEHNR and CDR2 is FQNEAQ (reference sequence). The CDR3 bases are TGTTCCAGCAGCCCACCTCCGGACGGGACTATGAACACTGAAGCTTTCTTT. It codes for CSSSPPPDGTMNTEAFF.

Notes on this clone: This specimen includes other DNA sequences encoding the same CDR3. CDR3 sequence (DNA): TGTGCCAGCAGTCCCGACAGGGGAGGCAATCAGCCCCAGCATTTT. It yields the protein CASSPDRGGNQPQHF. The J gene is TRBJ1-5, the V gene TRBV6-1; 8 bases fit TRBD1. The CDR3 contains 15 residues. CDR1 is MNHNS, CDR2 SASEGT, per germline. With V trimmed by 5 bases and J by 2 bases, 5 bases remained unmatched.

The V and J genes are TRBV4-3 and TRBJ1-2; 8 bases match TRBD1. J was trimmed by 0 bases and V by 5 bases; bases with no gene match: 17. From germline, CDR1 is LGHNA and CDR2 YSLEER. The CDR3 sequence is 19 residues long. This CDR3 reads CASSYKVTTGTGANYGYTF. The DNA for the CDR3 is TGCGCCAGCAGCTATAAAGTCACAACCGGGACAGGAGCTAACTATGGCTACACCTTC.

This chain links TRBV29-1 with TRBJ2-5; the D gene is possibly TRBD2 (8 bases). This CDR3 region has 18 residues. The germline gives CDR1 SQVTM, CDR2 ANQGSEA. Between the trimmed V and J ends, which lost 7 bases and 4 bases, there was a span of 31 bases. CDR3 amino acids: CSARPQGVREGPRETQYF. As DNA, the CDR3 is TGCAGCGCCCGACCCCAGGGGGTACGGGAGGGCCCCCGAGAGACCCAGTACTTC. The entire variable domain, with the rest obtained from reference TRBV29-1 and TRBJ2-5, is as follows: SAVISQKPSRDICQRGTSLTIQCQVDSQVTMMFWYRQQPGQSLTLIATANQGSEATYESGFVIDKFPISRPNLTFSTLTVSNMSPEDSSIYLCSARPQGVREGPRETQYFGPGTRLLVL.

This clone was observed a handful of times. One junction end does not reproduce the germline sequence, and a read error may be involved. The genes are TRBV7-9 and TRBJ2-1, with TRBD1 as a possible D gene (5 bases). The germline CDR1 and CDR2 sequences are SEHNR and FQNEAQ (reference sequence). This CDR3 spans 12 amino acids. The CDR3 sequence: CSSSFQGNEQFF. The DNA for the CDR3 is TGTTCCAGCAGCTTCCAGGGCAATGAGCAGTTCTTC.

Details on this clone: Other DNA sequences in this sample translate to the same CDR3. The chain joins TRBV29-1 to TRBJ2-5, with 8 bases fitting TRBD1. Germline V gene lookup returns CDR1 SQVTM and CDR2 ANQGSEA. V trimming: 6 bases; J trimming: 4 bases; junction bases outside the gene matches: 4. The CDR3 covers 12 residues. The CDR3 coding sequence is TGCAGCGTGACCACAGGGGGAGAGACCCAGTACTTC. It is translated as CSVTTGGETQYF.

This sequence joins TRBV5-1 and TRBJ2-1, with 10 bases that match TRBD2. The CDR3 loop spans 16 amino acids. CDR1 SGHRS and CDR2 YFSETQ come from the germline V gene. V was pared by 3 bases and J by 9 bases, with 12 bases of the junction left unmatched. This CDR3 reads CASSSQTSGIVREQFF. CDR3 nucleotide sequence: TGCGCCAGCAGCTCCCAAACTAGCGGGATTGTACGTGAGCAGTTCTTC.

The chain uses TRBV6-5 and TRBJ1-1; D gene unclear. This CDR3 region has 12 residues. Germline CDR1 reads MNHEY; CDR2 reads SVGAGI. Trimming left V 0 bases short and J 9 bases short, with 8 bases between. In DNA form, the CDR3 reads TGTGCCAGCAGTTACTCGCGGGGAAAAGCTTTCTTT. Its translation is CASSYSRGKAFF.

The J gene is TRBJ2-7, the V gene TRBV4-1; TRBD1 aligns across 9 bases. From germline, CDR1 is MGHRA and CDR2 YSYEKL. CDR3 length: 14 amino acids. V lost 4 bases and J lost 2; bases outside the gene matches: 3. The CDR3 spells CASSPGQGAYEQYF. CDR3 in DNA: TGCGCCAGCAGCCCGGGACAGGGCGCCTACGAGCAGTACTTC.

The rearrangement uses TRBV28 and TRBJ2-7; no firm D call. CDR1 MDHEN and CDR2 SYDVKM come from the germline V gene. The CDR3 runs 11 residues. The ends were cut back, 6 bases at V and 7 bases at J, with 10 bases in the middle. CDR3 amino acids: CASRSTREQYF. The CDR3 DNA reads TGTGCCAGCAGATCAACTCGGGAGCAGTACTTC.

The DNA for the CDR3 is TGTGCCTGGAGTACCCCGGGAGAGTCCTACGAGCAGTACTTC. Protein product: CAWSTPGESYEQYF. The chain uses TRBV30 and TRBJ2-7, with D perhaps matching TRBD2 (6 bases). CDR3 length: 14 amino acids. Germline V gene data show CDR1 as GTSNPN and CDR2 as SVGIG (reference sequence). V lost 2 bases to trimming and J lost 1 base, with 12 bases between them. Looking up the rest from reference TRBV30 and TRBJ2-7 gives the full variable domain: SQTIHQWPATLVQPVGSPLSLECTVEGTSNPNLYWYRQAAGRGLQLLFYSVGIGQISSEVPQNLSASRPQDRQFILSSKKLLLSDSGFYLCAWSTPGESYEQYFGPGTRLTVT.

The chain has TRBV30 and TRBJ2-6; TRBD1 matches at 7 bases. The CDR3 loop spans 18 amino acids. V lost 3 bases, J lost 0 bases, and 11 bases stayed unmatched. Germline loops: CDR1 GTSNPN, CDR2 SVGIG (reference sequence). The CDR3 region is CAWRPLRGQPSGANVLTF. The DNA of the CDR3 is TGTGCCTGGAGACCCCTCCGGGGACAGCCCTCTGGGGCCAACGTCCTGACTTTC.

The V and J genes are TRBV6-6 and TRBJ1-2, with D perhaps TRBD1 (6 bases). The length of the CDR3 is 13 residues. Germline V CDR1 and CDR2: MNHNY, SVGAGI (reference sequence). V was cut by 0 bases and J by 6 bases, with 8 bases left in between. The chain's CDR3 is CASSYSRTDGYTF. CDR3 DNA sequence: TGTGCCAGCAGTTACTCTAGGACAGATGGCTACACCTTC.

This clone was seen a few times. This chain connects TRBV19 to TRBJ2-7; 12 bases are shared with TRBD2. V lost 2 bases and J lost 0; bases outside the gene matches: 11. The CDR3 totals 19 residues. Germline CDR1 LNHDA, CDR2 SQIVND (reference sequence). CDR3 DNA sequence: TGTGCCAGTAGTATACGGCTAGCGGGAGGGCCCGGATCCTCCTACGAGCAGTACTTC. Protein sequence: CASSIRLAGGPGSSYEQYF.

A single count supports this clone. The chain employs TRBV4-3 and TRBJ1-1, with no clear D. Trimming removed 6 bases from V and 0 bases from J, with 11 bases in between. Germline CDR1 is LGHNA and CDR2 is YSLEER. This CDR3 is 14 amino acids long. The CDR3, as DNA: TGCGCCAGCAGTCCTACCCCCCTGAACACTGAAGCTTTCTTT. It is translated as CASSPTPLNTEAFF.